These 28 T cell receptor beta chains came from one sample sequenced in a study of identifying expanded T cells in peripheral blood. The table came from immunoSEQ multiplex PCR; TCRdb's copy has only in-frame clones and leaves some out. The sample shows 81,000 or so clones, around 83% of them seen only once. The sequenced sample consisted of blood. These receptors were collected from a person aged 18 to 75 in good health.

The gene calls are TRBV5-1 and TRBJ1-5, with 7 positions matching TRBD1. The ends lost 0 bases at V and 2 bases at J; junction bases unmatched: 2. In germline, CDR1 is SGHRS, CDR2 YFSETQ. The CDR3 length is 15 residues. The CDR3 here is CASSLGTGGNQPQHF. As DNA, the CDR3 is TGCGCCAGCAGCTTGGGCACAGGGGGCAATCAGCCCCAGCATTTT.

DNA for the CDR3: TGTGCCAGCATCAGGCAGCCTAACACCGGGGAGCTGTTTTTT. This gives the protein CASIRQPNTGELFF. J is TRBJ2-2 and V is TRBV2; D is unresolved. The CDR3 spans 14 residues. V was clipped by 7 bases and J by 2 bases, with 11 bases between them. CDR1 and CDR2 from the germline V gene are SNHLY and FYNNEI.

J is TRBJ2-2 and V is TRBV5-1; 15 nucleotides line up with TRBD2. Germline CDR1 is SGHRS and CDR2 is YFSETQ. The CDR3 contains 16 residues. Trimming took 4 bases from V and 6 from J; bases not matched to a gene: 4. The CDR3 DNA follows: TGCGCCAGCAGCCTCGGACTAGCGGGAGGGTCCGGGGAGCTGTTTTTT. This encodes CASSLGLAGGSGELFF.

This clone was counted a single time. The gene calls are TRBV19 and TRBJ2-3, with 10 bases that match TRBD1. Germline loops: CDR1 LNHDA, CDR2 SQIVND (reference sequence). CDR3 length: 15 amino acids. V was clipped by 4 bases and J by 3 bases; unmatched bases: 4. The DNA for the CDR3 is TGTGCCAGTAGTACCGGGACAGGGGATACAGATACGCAGTATTTT. It encodes CASSTGTGDTDTQYF.

CDR3 sequence reads: CASRAGTEKTYEQYF. The DNA of the CDR3 is TGTGCCAGCAGGGCTGGGACGGAGAAAACCTACGAGCAGTACTTC. V is TRBV2 and J is TRBJ2-7; D might be TRBD1 or TRBD2, each matching 5 bases. CDR3 length: 15 residues. Between the trimmed V and J ends, which lost 6 bases and 2 bases, there was a span of 17 bases. Germline V gene sequence: CDR1 SNHLY, CDR2 FYNNEI.

The gene calls are TRBV28 and TRBJ1-3, with D possibly being TRBD1 (5 bases). The germline V and J ends were trimmed by 4 bases and 0 bases, with 10 bases remaining between them. The V gene's germline CDR1 is MDHEN and CDR2 SYDVKM. The CDR3 is 15 residues long. The CDR3 sequence is CASSSPGLSGNTIYF. In nucleotides, the CDR3 is TGTGCCAGCAGTTCCCCGGGGCTCTCTGGAAACACCATATATTTT.

This chain joins TRBV28 and TRBJ2-7; 9 bases agree with TRBD1. With V trimmed by 3 bases and J by 6 bases, 9 bases remained unmatched. Germline loops: CDR1 MDHEN, CDR2 SYDVKM. The CDR3 length is 15 residues. Written as DNA, the CDR3 is TGTGCCAGCAGTTTTTCGGGACAGGGCTTCGGCGAGCAGTACTTC. Residues: CASSFSGQGFGEQYF.

This chain uses TRBV5-4 with TRBJ2-2; D is unresolved. CDR3 length: 17 residues. The V and J ends lost 5 bases and 2 bases respectively, with 19 bases between them. Per germline, CDR1 SGHNT and CDR2 YYREEE (reference sequence). As DNA, the CDR3 is TGTGCCAGCAGGGCAGACCAACCTCAAATTAACACCGGGGAGCTGTTTTTT. It encodes CASRADQPQINTGELFF.

The chain uses TRBV19 and TRBJ2-2; D remains ambiguous. V was cut by 1 base and J by 5 bases, with 8 bases left in between. The CDR3 runs 14 residues. Germline assignment: CDR1 LNHDA and CDR2 SQIVND (reference sequence). The CDR3 protein is CASSIGEGTGELFF. The CDR3 coding sequence is TGTGCCAGTAGTATAGGAGAAGGGACCGGGGAGCTGTTTTTT.

The V and J genes are TRBV7-8 and TRBJ2-2; D not certain. The germline CDR1 and CDR2 sequences are SGHVS and FQNEAQ. CDR3 length equals 14 residues. Trimming cost V 5 bases and J 4 bases, with 11 bases left between them. The CDR3 is CASSALQPTGELFF. The CDR3 DNA reads as TGTGCCAGCAGCGCGCTCCAACCCACCGGGGAGCTGTTTTTT.

V gene TRBV6-6 combines with J gene TRBJ2-3, with 8 nucleotides matching TRBD2. The CDR3 is made up of 14 amino acids. Trimming at V came to 6 bases and at J to 3 bases, leaving 5 bases not matched to a gene. Germline CDR1 MNHNY, CDR2 SVGAGI (reference sequence). CDR3 residues: CASSGGGTTDTQYF. The DNA of the CDR3 is TGTGCCAGCAGCGGGGGGGGGACGACAGATACGCAGTATTTT.

V usage is TRBV4-3 and J usage is TRBJ2-7; 12 bases are shared with TRBD2. Germline assignment: CDR1 LGHNA and CDR2 YSLEER. The CDR3 loop spans 16 amino acids. After removal of 4 bases from V and 3 bases from J, the junction contained 7 bases not matched to a gene. CDR3 region: CASSPGWGLAGYEQYF. The CDR3 DNA reads as TGCGCCAGCAGCCCAGGCTGGGGACTAGCGGGCTACGAGCAGTACTTC.

V is TRBV5-1 and J is TRBJ2-5; 11 bases are a match to TRBD2. The length of the CDR3 is 13 residues. Germline CDR1 and CDR2: SGHRS and YFSETQ. J was trimmed by 4 bases and V by 4 bases; bases with no gene match: 0. The CDR3 DNA is TGCGCCAGCAGCGGACTAGCGGGAGAGACCCAGTACTTC. This gives the protein CASSGLAGETQYF.

This clone was seen more than once but under ten times. This chain joins TRBV30 and TRBJ1-5; 9 bases are shared with TRBD1. The CDR3 runs 14 residues. The germline V gene has CDR1 GTSNPN and CDR2 SVGIG (reference sequence). Trimming cost V 1 base and J 7 bases; bases outside gene matches: 5. CDR3 DNA: TGTGCCTGGAGTGCGGGACAGGGAAAACAGCCCCAGCATTTT. This gives the protein CAWSAGQGKQPQHF. Full variable domain (remainder filled in from reference TRBV30 and TRBJ1-5): SQTIHQWPATLVQPVGSPLSLECTVEGTSNPNLYWYRQAAGRGLQLLFYSVGIGQISSEVPQNLSASRPQDRQFILSSKKLLLSDSGFYLCAWSAGQGKQPQHFGDGTRLSIL.

This chain joins TRBV28 and TRBJ2-1, with D perhaps TRBD1 (5 bases). CDR3 length: 14 residues. V was cut by 5 bases and J by 2 bases, with 10 bases left in between. The germline V gene encodes CDR1 MDHEN and CDR2 SYDVKM. The CDR3 here is CASSVRQTYNEQFF. DNA of the CDR3: TGTGCCAGCAGTGTTCGACAGACCTACAATGAGCAGTTCTTC.

The V call is TRBV27, the J call TRBJ1-2; no clear D gene. The V end lost 8 bases, the J end lost 7 bases, and 17 bases lay between the germline ends. Germline V lookup: CDR1 MNHEY, CDR2 SMNVEV (reference sequence). The CDR3 is 13 residues long. DNA of the CDR3: TGTGCCAGCGGTCTCGCCCGAACTGGTGGCTACACCTTC. It codes for CASGLARTGGYTF.

J is TRBJ2-5 and V is TRBV29-1; no clear D gene. Trimming removed 3 bases from V and 4 bases from J, with 12 bases in between. CDR3 length equals 13 residues. In germline, CDR1 is SQVTM, CDR2 ANQGSEA. CDR3 in amino acids: CSVETAGGETQYF. DNA for the CDR3: TGCAGCGTTGAGACGGCAGGTGGAGAGACCCAGTACTTC.

The chain uses TRBV10-3 and TRBJ1-2, with TRBD1 identical over 10 bases. Germline V CDR1 and CDR2: ENHRY, SYGVKD. This CDR3 has 15 amino acids. V trimming: 4 bases; J trimming: 6 bases; junction bases outside the gene matches: 8. CDR3 loop: CAISGGDRGIDGYTF. For the CDR3, the DNA is TGTGCCATCAGTGGGGGGGACAGGGGAATCGATGGCTACACCTTC.

The rearrangement uses TRBV11-2 and TRBJ2-1; D is unclear. CDR1 and CDR2 (germline): SGHAT, FQNNGV. Trimming stripped 6 bases from V and 4 bases from J, with 13 bases between. This CDR3 spans 14 amino acids. The CDR3 spells CASSQVTEYNEQFF. The CDR3 nucleotides are TGTGCCAGCAGTCAGGTTACTGAATACAATGAGCAGTTCTTC.

The J gene is TRBJ1-4, the V gene TRBV28; D call uncertain. Germline-derived CDR1 and CDR2 are MDHEN and SYDVKM. The V gene lost 5 bases and the J gene lost 8 bases, with 12 bases spanning the gap. This CDR3 spans 13 amino acids. For the CDR3, the DNA is TGTGCCAGCAGTGTGCAGCTGGGCGAAAAACTGTTTTTT. Protein product: CASSVQLGEKLFF.

The rearrangement links TRBV7-8 to TRBJ2-5, with 7 nucleotides matching TRBD1. This CDR3 has 14 amino acids. Germline V gives CDR1 SGHVS, CDR2 FQNEAQ. Trimming cost V 1 base and J 4 bases; bases outside gene matches: 3. In DNA, the CDR3 is TGTGCCAGCAGCTTAGATCAGGGGGTAGAGACCCAGTACTTC. The encoded protein is CASSLDQGVETQYF.

The V and J genes are TRBV23-1 and TRBJ2-6; 8 bases line up with TRBD1. TRBV23-1 is placed among ORFs of uncertain function. After removal of 6 bases from V and 2 bases from J, the junction contained 6 bases not matched to a gene. The CDR3 covers 16 residues. CDR3 protein: CASSPDREAGANVLTF. The CDR3 coding sequence is TGCGCCAGCAGCCCGGACAGGGAGGCTGGGGCCAACGTCCTGACTTTC.

V and J are TRBV27 and TRBJ1-1; D gene ambiguous. Germline assignment: CDR1 MNHEY and CDR2 SMNVEV (reference sequence). Trimming removed 0 bases at V and 0 bases at J, with 8 bases between. The CDR3 runs to 15 residues. CDR3 DNA sequence: TGTGCCAGCAGTTTATCTGCCCGGGTGAACACTGAAGCTTTCTTT. Translating gives CASSLSARVNTEAFF.

V is TRBV6-5 and J is TRBJ1-5; D remains ambiguous. The CDR3 length is 13 residues. V lost 6 bases, J lost 6 bases, and 12 bases lay in between. Germline loops: CDR1 MNHEY, CDR2 SVGAGI. In DNA form, the CDR3 reads TGTGCCAGCAGCCCCTCAGAGACTCAGCCCCAGCATTTT. It encodes CASSPSETQPQHF.

V gene TRBV6-5 combines with J gene TRBJ2-7, with no clear D. The CDR3 extends over 14 amino acids. Germline V gene data show CDR1 as MNHEY and CDR2 as SVGAGI. V dropped 4 bases and J dropped 1 base, with 11 bases sitting between them. CDR3 protein: CASSSGPNSYEQYF. The CDR3 nucleotides read TGTGCCAGCAGTTCCGGACCGAATTCCTACGAGCAGTACTTC.

This clone showed up just a few times. The V call is TRBV30, the J call TRBJ1-5; tentative D call: TRBD1 (6 bases). V lost 5 bases, J lost 6 bases, and 23 bases lay in between. The germline gives CDR1 GTSNPN, CDR2 SVGIG (reference sequence). The CDR3 runs 16 residues. The CDR3 DNA follows: TGTGCCTGGTCCCCTCGGGGGGGGCTGGTAAGTCAGCCCCAGCATTTT. Protein: CAWSPRGGLVSQPQHF. Using reference TRBV30 and TRBJ1-5 for the parts outside the CDR3, the full variable domain is SQTIHQWPATLVQPVGSPLSLECTVEGTSNPNLYWYRQAAGRGLQLLFYSVGIGQISSEVPQNLSASRPQDRQFILSSKKLLLSDSGFYLCAWSPRGGLVSQPQHFGDGTRLSIL.

The CDR3 nucleotides are TGTGCCAGCAGCTTACCCGCTAGCGGGAGGTACGAGCAGTACTTC. Its translation is CASSLPASGRYEQYF. The rearrangement uses TRBV7-9 and TRBJ2-7; 11 bases match TRBD2. V shed 2 bases and J 4 bases; nucleotides not matched to a gene: 4. Germline values: CDR1 SEHNR, CDR2 FQNEAQ (reference sequence). This CDR3 contains 15 residues. The complete variable domain, with remaining parts taken from reference TRBV7-9 and TRBJ2-7, reads DTGVSQNPRHKITKRGQNVTFRCDPISEHNRLYWYRQTLGQGPEFLTYFQNEAQLEKSRLLSDRFSAERPKGSFSTLEIQRTEQGDSAMYLCASSLPASGRYEQYFGPGTRLTVT.

The rearrangement joins TRBV10-3 to TRBJ1-3; 7 bases line up with TRBD1. With V trimmed by 10 bases and J by 2 bases, 5 bases remained unmatched. The CDR3 extends over 13 amino acids. Germline V gene data show CDR1 as ENHRY and CDR2 as SYGVKD. The CDR3 bases are TGTGCCACCGAAACAGGGGCTGGAAACACCATATATTTT. Encoded protein: CATETGAGNTIYF.